The 31 T cell receptor beta chains below come from one sample, sequenced in a study of shared clonotypes between healthy human individuals. The protocol was immunoSEQ multiplex PCR, while the TCRdb copy is restricted to in-frame clones and leaves out a portion. Here the sample spans about 2 million clones, around 95% being singletons. The sequencing input was naive CD4+ T cells sorted from blood. Subset described: CD45RA+ positively selected. These receptors were taken from a man between 18 and 35 years old in good health.

The genes are TRBV7-9 and TRBJ1-1; the D is unclear. Germline lookup yields CDR1 SEHNR and CDR2 FQNEAQ (reference sequence). This CDR3 is built from 13 residues. V was cut by 4 bases and J by 2 bases, with 8 bases left in between. The CDR3 region has the DNA TGTGCCAGCAGCTCGGACTTTAACACTGAAGCTTTCTTT. It yields the protein CASSSDFNTEAFF.

The rearrangement joins TRBV5-4 to TRBJ1-4, with TRBD1 matching over 7 bases. The V segment lost 4 bases and the J segment 1 base; nucleotides outside the gene matches: 4. CDR1 is SGHNT and CDR2 is YYREEE in the germline V gene (reference sequence). The CDR3 length is 15 residues. CDR3: CASSQQGGTNEKLFF. CDR3 DNA: TGTGCCAGCAGCCAGCAGGGGGGAACTAATGAAAAACTGTTTTTT.

V and J are TRBV11-2 and TRBJ1-4, with TRBD1 as a possible D gene (6 bases). Per germline, CDR1 SGHAT and CDR2 FQNNGV. The CDR3 runs 15 residues. Trimming removed 1 base at V and 7 bases at J, with 13 bases between. The CDR3 nucleotides read TGTGCCAGCAGCTTAGGCAGGGGCGGGGGTGAAAAACTGTTTTTT. Amino acids: CASSLGRGGGEKLFF.

The chain couples TRBV5-6 to TRBJ1-6; no reliable D call. The CDR3 is 14 residues long. The germline V gene has CDR1 SGHDT and CDR2 YYEEEE. The V end was cut by 2 bases, the J end by 7 bases, with 10 bases between. The CDR3 DNA follows: TGTGCCAGCAGCTTTGGGGATACGAATTCACCCCTCCACTTT. Protein sequence: CASSFGDTNSPLHF.

Worth noting for this clone: Germline and junction disagree at one end, which may indicate a read error. This chain links TRBV29-1 with TRBJ1-1; D gene unclear. There are 13 residues in the CDR3. Germline lookup yields CDR1 SQVTM and CDR2 ANQGSEA. The CDR3 sequence is CSVKETENTEAFF. The CDR3, as DNA: TGCAGCGTTAAAGAAACAGAGAACACTGAAGCTTTCTTT.

This clone was found once. The rearrangement uses TRBV7-2 and TRBJ2-7; 7 bases map to TRBD1. The trim removed 5 bases at V and 4 bases at J, leaving 8 bases unmatched. CDR1 is SGHTA and CDR2 is FQGNSA in the germline V gene. The CDR3 runs to 14 residues. The CDR3 DNA follows: TGTGCCAGCAGCAGAGGACAGGCCCGTTACGAGCAGTACTTC. Translating it yields CASSRGQARYEQYF.

Note on this clone: Other DNA sequences in the sample encode the same CDR3. This rearrangement joins TRBV5-1 to TRBJ2-7; D gene ambiguous. Germline-derived CDR1 and CDR2 are SGHRS and YFSETQ. This CDR3 is 13 amino acids long. The germline V and J ends were trimmed by 7 bases and 2 bases, with 13 bases remaining between them. This CDR3 is CASRSSGTYEQYF. CDR3 bases: TGCGCCAGCCGCTCAAGTGGGACCTACGAGCAGTACTTC.

Turning to this clone: This same CDR3 is encoded by further DNA sequences in the sample. The gene calls are TRBV18 and TRBJ2-7; D tentatively fits TRBD1 or TRBD2 (5 bases each). CDR1 is KGHSH, CDR2 LQKENI, per germline. The CDR3 is made up of 16 amino acids. V was pared by 0 bases and J by 2 bases, with 14 bases between. Here the CDR3 reads CASSPPGTGAPYEQYF. The CDR3 DNA is TGTGCCAGCTCACCACCGGGGACCGGGGCCCCCTACGAGCAGTACTTC.

This chain joins TRBV2 and TRBJ1-2; D may be TRBD1 (5 bases). The CDR3 has 15 amino acids. Germline values: CDR1 SNHLY, CDR2 FYNNEI. Trimming took 2 bases from V and 5 from J, leaving 15 bases between them. The CDR3 DNA follows: TGTGCCAGCAGTGAAAACCGCCAGGGAGGGTATGGCTACACCTTC. Translation gives CASSENRQGGYGYTF.

V and J are TRBV7-9 and TRBJ2-7; a possible D gene is TRBD1 (6 bases). Germline values: CDR1 SEHNR, CDR2 FQNEAQ (reference sequence). The CDR3 consists of 18 residues. The ends were cut back, 5 bases at V and 0 bases at J, with 23 bases in the middle. CDR3 loop: CASSATLKRTVSSYEQYF. CDR3 DNA sequence: TGTGCCAGCAGCGCGACTTTAAAACGGACAGTGAGCTCCTACGAGCAGTACTTC.

This clone occurred many times. Other nucleotide sequences from this sample produce the same CDR3. The chain carries TRBV7-8 and TRBJ2-7, with D unclear. CDR3 length equals 11 residues. CDR1 is SGHVS, CDR2 FQNEAQ, per germline. Trimming took off 6 bases at V and 5 bases at J, with 8 bases between the two ends. CDR3 in amino acids: CASSRLDEQYF. The CDR3 nucleotides read TGTGCCAGCAGTCGACTGGACGAGCAGTACTTC. Together with reference TRBV7-8 and TRBJ2-7, the CDR3 gives the full variable domain: GAGVSQSPRYKVAKRGQDVALRCDPISGHVSLFWYQQALGQGPEFLTYFQNEAQLDKSGLPSDRFFAERPEGSVSTLKIQRTQQEDSAVYLCASSRLDEQYFGPGTRLTVT.

This clone came up a few times. V gene TRBV7-9 combines with J gene TRBJ1-6; a weak D match, TRBD1 (5 bases). The CDR3 totals 13 residues. Germline V gene sequence: CDR1 SEHNR, CDR2 FQNEAQ (reference sequence). Trimming cost V 10 bases and J 3 bases, with 10 bases left between them. The CDR3 nucleotides read TGTGCCACCAACAGGATCTATAATTCACCCCTCCACTTT. This gives the protein CATNRIYNSPLHF.

Details on this clone: The sample carries other DNA sequences with the same CDR3. The chain recombines TRBV5-1 with TRBJ2-1; a possible D gene is TRBD2 (5 bases). Trimming took 1 base from V and 1 from J, leaving 6 bases between them. The germline gives CDR1 SGHRS, CDR2 YFSETQ. The CDR3 runs 14 residues. This chain's CDR3 is CASSLTGSYNEQFF. The CDR3 DNA sequence: TGCGCCAGCAGCTTGACGGGGTCCTACAATGAGCAGTTCTTC.

V gene TRBV18 combines with J gene TRBJ1-2; a possible D gene is TRBD1 (5 bases). V dropped 4 bases and J dropped 2 bases, with 14 bases sitting between them. This CDR3 region has 15 residues. Per the germline V gene, CDR1 is KGHSH and CDR2 is LQKENI. The CDR3 protein is CASSRSTETNYGYTF. The CDR3 bases are TGTGCCAGCTCACGCTCGACAGAAACAAACTATGGCTACACCTTC.

The chain carries TRBV9 and TRBJ2-5; a weak D match, TRBD1 (6 bases). Germline V CDR1 and CDR2: SGDLS, YYNGEE. Trimming took off 4 bases at V and 3 bases at J, with 16 bases between the two ends. The CDR3 is 15 amino acids. Here the CDR3 reads CASSPSSGVEETQYF. For the CDR3, the DNA is TGTGCCAGCAGCCCATCCTCAGGGGTCGAAGAGACCCAGTACTTC.

This clone was counted once. The chain couples TRBV5-4 to TRBJ1-5; tentative D call: TRBD1 (5 bases). There are 14 residues in the CDR3. Between the trimmed V and J ends, which lost 3 bases and 2 bases, there was a span of 9 bases. The germline V gene encodes CDR1 SGHNT and CDR2 YYREEE (reference sequence). This CDR3 is CASSSMGGNQPQHF. CDR3 nucleotide sequence: TGTGCCAGCAGCTCCATGGGGGGCAATCAGCCCCAGCATTTT.

V is TRBV15 and J is TRBJ2-2; D is unclear. CDR3 length equals 14 residues. Per germline, CDR1 LNHNV and CDR2 YYDKDF (reference sequence). V was clipped by 0 bases and J by 4 bases, with 6 bases between them. CDR3 protein: CATSREMGTGELFF. The CDR3 DNA reads TGTGCCACCAGCAGAGAGATGGGCACCGGGGAGCTGTTTTTT.

This clone has just a few counts. The genes are TRBV2 and TRBJ1-5; D not resolved. With 1 base removed from V and 5 bases from J, the gap between germline ends came to 6 bases. The CDR3 sequence is 13 residues long. CDR1 and CDR2 from the germline V gene are SNHLY and FYNNEI. The CDR3 DNA is TGTGCCAGCAGTGAAGACGGCCATCAGCCCCAGCATTTT. Encoded protein: CASSEDGHQPQHF. Looking up the rest from reference TRBV2 and TRBJ1-5 gives the full variable domain: EPEVTQTPSHQVTQMGQEVILRCVPISNHLYFYWYRQILGQKVEFLVSFYNNEISEKSEIFDDQFSVERPDGSNFTLKIRSTKLEDSAMYFCASSEDGHQPQHFGDGTRLSIL.

V and J are TRBV28 and TRBJ1-5; TRBD1 matches at 7 bases. The CDR3 consists of 15 residues. J lost 6 bases, V lost 2 bases, and 7 bases had no gene match. The germline CDR1 and CDR2 sequences are MDHEN and SYDVKM. The DNA for the CDR3 is TGTGCCAGCAGTTTACAAGGGGGCGCCGCTCAGCCCCAGCATTTT. Amino acid sequence: CASSLQGGAAQPQHF.

The rearrangement links TRBV9 to TRBJ2-5; D is unresolved. CDR3 size: 14 residues. Trimming left V 0 bases short and J 3 bases short, with 9 bases between. Germline CDR1 is SGDLS and CDR2 is YYNGEE. CDR3 protein: CASSVASWEETQYF. The CDR3 coding sequence is TGTGCCAGCAGCGTAGCTTCATGGGAAGAGACCCAGTACTTC.

The chain has TRBV11-3 and TRBJ2-7; the D gene could be TRBD1 or TRBD2 (5 bases each). Trimming cost V 3 bases and J 0 bases, with 6 bases left between them. The CDR3 contains 13 residues. CDR1 and CDR2 (germline): SGHNT, YENEEA. CDR3 nucleotides: TGTGCCAGCAGCTTGGGGGTCTCCTACGAGCAGTACTTC. Encoded protein: CASSLGVSYEQYF.

This chain uses TRBV5-5 with TRBJ1-5; D unresolved. Germline V gene lookup returns CDR1 SGHKS and CDR2 YYEKEE (reference sequence). V lost 0 bases, J lost 2 bases, and 6 bases lay in between. This CDR3 is 14 amino acids long. The DNA for the CDR3 is TGTGCCAGCAGCTTGGAAACGGGCAATCAGCCCCAGCATTTT. It codes for CASSLETGNQPQHF.

J is TRBJ2-3 and V is TRBV6-5, with D perhaps matching TRBD1 or TRBD2 (5 bases each). The CDR3 extends over 15 amino acids. Trimming pared 2 bases from V and 1 base from J, leaving 10 bases between. The germline CDR1 and CDR2 sequences are MNHEY and SVGAGI. The CDR3: CASSYGTVGTDTQYF. The CDR3 DNA sequence: TGTGCCAGCAGTTACGGGACGGTGGGCACAGATACGCAGTATTTT.

The V call is TRBV30, the J call TRBJ2-5; TRBD2 matches at 12 bases. V gave up 3 bases and J gave up 4 bases; unmatched junction bases: 6. The germline gives CDR1 GTSNPN, CDR2 SVGIG (reference sequence). The CDR3 length is 15 residues. In DNA, the CDR3 is TGTGCCTGGAGCGACCGACTAGCGGGAGTAGAGACCCAGTACTTC. As protein: CAWSDRLAGVETQYF.

V gene TRBV30 combines with J gene TRBJ1-3; 7 bases align to TRBD1. Germline CDR1 and CDR2: GTSNPN and SVGIG (reference sequence). J lost 4 bases, V lost 2 bases, and 5 bases had no gene match. The CDR3 spans 14 residues. As DNA, the CDR3 is TGTGCCTGGAGTCCGGGACAGAAGGGAAACACCATATATTTT. Residues: CAWSPGQKGNTIYF.

On this clone: A much bigger clone sits one base away, suggesting this may be a read error. The V gene is TRBV6-5, the J gene TRBJ2-7, with D perhaps TRBD2 (5 bases). The V end was cut by 6 bases, the J end by 2 bases, with 8 bases between. The germline V gene has CDR1 MNHEY and CDR2 SVGAGI. The CDR3 has 12 residues. CDR3 sequence: CASSVGAYEQYF. In DNA form, the CDR3 reads TGTGCCAGCAGCGTCGGGGCCTACGAGCAGTACTTC.

The chain has TRBV12-5 and TRBJ2-5; 10 nucleotides line up with TRBD2. V was pared by 6 bases and J by 3 bases, with 4 bases of the junction left unmatched. The CDR3 contains 14 residues. CDR1 LGHNT and CDR2 FRNRAP come from the germline V gene. The CDR3 protein is CASGPSGREETQYF. In DNA form, the CDR3 reads TGTGCTAGTGGCCCGAGCGGGAGGGAAGAGACCCAGTACTTC.

The chain recombines TRBV6-6 with TRBJ1-3; D is ambiguous. The CDR3 is made up of 15 amino acids. Germline V gene sequence: CDR1 MNHNY, CDR2 SVGAGI (reference sequence). Trimming took off 2 bases at V and 0 bases at J, with 8 bases between the two ends. CDR3 nucleotide sequence: TGTGCCAGCAGTTACACAGTCTCCTCTGGAAACACCATATATTTT. Protein: CASSYTVSSGNTIYF.

The chain is built from TRBV5-7 and TRBJ2-3, with 7 bases fitting TRBD2. TRBV5-7 is annotated as an ORF whose role is uncertain. The CDR3 loop spans 17 amino acids. J was trimmed by 4 bases and V by 2 bases; bases with no gene match: 13. The CDR3 sequence is CASSLLQREGNPDTQYF. The CDR3 region has the DNA TGTGCCAGCAGCTTACTCCAGAGGGAGGGGAACCCAGATACGCAGTATTTT.

V is TRBV5-4 and J is TRBJ2-7; D is possibly TRBD1 (6 bases). The CDR3 has 15 residues. Per germline, CDR1 SGHNT and CDR2 YYREEE (reference sequence). V shed 8 bases and J shed 1 base, with 19 bases lying between them. The CDR3 coding sequence is TGTGCCAGTACCACTTTGGGGGCACTATCCTACGAGCAGTACTTC. Amino acid sequence: CASTTLGALSYEQYF.

J is TRBJ2-1 and V is TRBV5-4; D is perhaps TRBD2 (5 bases). CDR3 length: 16 residues. The germline V and J ends were trimmed by 4 bases and 0 bases, with 14 bases remaining between them. Per germline, CDR1 SGHNT and CDR2 YYREEE (reference sequence). The CDR3 DNA is TGTGCCAGCAGCCACGGACTCGCTAGCTCCTACAATGAGCAGTTCTTC. This translates into CASSHGLASSYNEQFF. The variable domain in full, with the rest retrieved from reference TRBV5-4 and TRBJ2-1, is ETGVTQSPTHLIKTRGQQVTLRCSSQSGHNTVSWYQQALGQGPQFIFQYYREEENGRGNFPPRFSGLQFPNYSSELNVNALELDDSALYLCASSHGLASSYNEQFFGPGTRLTVL.